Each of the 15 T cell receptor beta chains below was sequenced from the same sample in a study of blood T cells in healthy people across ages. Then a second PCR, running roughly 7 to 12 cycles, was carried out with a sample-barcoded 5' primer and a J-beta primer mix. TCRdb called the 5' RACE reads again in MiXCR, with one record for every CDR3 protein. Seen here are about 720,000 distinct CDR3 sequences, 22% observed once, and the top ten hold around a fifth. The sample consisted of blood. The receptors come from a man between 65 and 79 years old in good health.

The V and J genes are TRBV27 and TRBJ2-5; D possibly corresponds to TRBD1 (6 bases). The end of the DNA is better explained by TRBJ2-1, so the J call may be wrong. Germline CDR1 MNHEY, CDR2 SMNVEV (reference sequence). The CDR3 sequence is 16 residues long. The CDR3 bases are TGTGCCAGCAGTTTAACTTTCCAGGGGTTCGGGAATGAGCAGTTCTTC. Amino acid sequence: CASSLTFQGFGNEQFF.

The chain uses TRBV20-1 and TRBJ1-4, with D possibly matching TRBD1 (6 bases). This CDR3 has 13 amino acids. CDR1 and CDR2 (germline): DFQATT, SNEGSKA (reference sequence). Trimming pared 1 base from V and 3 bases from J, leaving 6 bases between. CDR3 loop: CSARGQANEKLFF. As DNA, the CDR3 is TGCAGTGCTAGAGGACAGGCTAATGAAAAACTGTTTTTT.

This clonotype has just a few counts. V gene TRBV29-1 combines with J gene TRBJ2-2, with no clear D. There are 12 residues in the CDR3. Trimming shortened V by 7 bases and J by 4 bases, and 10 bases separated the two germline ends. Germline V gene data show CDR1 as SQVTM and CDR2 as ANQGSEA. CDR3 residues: CSGGSSTGELFF. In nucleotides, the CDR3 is TGCAGCGGTGGGTCCTCCACCGGGGAGCTGTTTTTT.

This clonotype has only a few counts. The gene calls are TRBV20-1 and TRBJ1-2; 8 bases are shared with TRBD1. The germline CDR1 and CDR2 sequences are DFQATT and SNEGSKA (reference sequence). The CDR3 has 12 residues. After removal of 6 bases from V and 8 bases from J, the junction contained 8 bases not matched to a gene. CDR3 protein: CSARQGTGGYTF. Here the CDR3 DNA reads TGCAGTGCGAGACAGGGGACCGGGGGCTACACCTTC.

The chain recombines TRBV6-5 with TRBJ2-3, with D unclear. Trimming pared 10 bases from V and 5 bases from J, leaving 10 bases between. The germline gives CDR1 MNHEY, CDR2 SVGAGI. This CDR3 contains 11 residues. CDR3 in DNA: TGTGCCACCAAAAAGGGAGATACGCAGTATTTT. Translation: CATKKGDTQYF.

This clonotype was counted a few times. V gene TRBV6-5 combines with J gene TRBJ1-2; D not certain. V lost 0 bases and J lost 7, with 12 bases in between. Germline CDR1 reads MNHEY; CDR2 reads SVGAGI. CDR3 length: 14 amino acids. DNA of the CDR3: TGTGCCAGCAGTTACTCGAGGCAGGCGCTTGGCTACACCTTC. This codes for CASSYSRQALGYTF.

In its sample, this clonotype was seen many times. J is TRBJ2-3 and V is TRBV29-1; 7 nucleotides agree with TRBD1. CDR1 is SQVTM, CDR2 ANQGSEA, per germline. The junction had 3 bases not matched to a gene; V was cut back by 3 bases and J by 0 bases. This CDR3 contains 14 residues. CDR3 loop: CSVDAGGSTDTQYF. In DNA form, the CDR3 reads TGCAGCGTTGATGCAGGGGGAAGCACAGATACGCAGTATTTT.

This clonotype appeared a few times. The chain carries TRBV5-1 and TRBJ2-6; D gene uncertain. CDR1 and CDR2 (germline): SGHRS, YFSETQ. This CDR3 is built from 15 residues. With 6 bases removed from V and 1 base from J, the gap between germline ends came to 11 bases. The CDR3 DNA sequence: TGCGCCAGCACCGGACGGCAATCTGGGGCCAACGTCCTGACTTTC. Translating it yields CASTGRQSGANVLTF.

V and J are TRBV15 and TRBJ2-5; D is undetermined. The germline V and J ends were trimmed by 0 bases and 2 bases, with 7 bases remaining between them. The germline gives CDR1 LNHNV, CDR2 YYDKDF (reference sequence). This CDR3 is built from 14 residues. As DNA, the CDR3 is TGTGCCACCAGCAGAGATCTTCAGCAAGAGACCCAGTACTTC. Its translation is CATSRDLQQETQYF.

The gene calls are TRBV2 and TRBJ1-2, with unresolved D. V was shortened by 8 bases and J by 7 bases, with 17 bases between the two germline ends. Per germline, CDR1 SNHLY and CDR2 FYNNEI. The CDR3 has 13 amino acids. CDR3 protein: CASREKPGSGYTF. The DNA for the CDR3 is TGTGCCAGCCGGGAAAAGCCTGGGAGTGGCTACACCTTC.

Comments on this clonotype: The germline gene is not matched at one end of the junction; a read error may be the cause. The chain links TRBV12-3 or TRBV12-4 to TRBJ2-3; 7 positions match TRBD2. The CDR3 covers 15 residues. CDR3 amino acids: CASSGTTLSADTEYF. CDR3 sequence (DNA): TGTGCCAGCAGCGGGACTACGTTGAGCGCAGATACGGAGTATTTT.

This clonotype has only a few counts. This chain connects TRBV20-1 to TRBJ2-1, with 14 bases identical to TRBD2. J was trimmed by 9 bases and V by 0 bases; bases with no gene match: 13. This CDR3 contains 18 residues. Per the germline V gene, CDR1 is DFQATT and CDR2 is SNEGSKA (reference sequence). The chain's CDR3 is CSARDRLAGGEGWAEQFF. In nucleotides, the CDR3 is TGCAGTGCTAGAGATAGACTAGCGGGAGGGGAAGGGTGGGCTGAGCAGTTCTTC.

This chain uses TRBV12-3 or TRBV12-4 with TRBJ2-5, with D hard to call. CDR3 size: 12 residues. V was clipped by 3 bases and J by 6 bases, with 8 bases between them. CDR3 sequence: CASSLAIQTQYF. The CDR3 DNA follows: TGTGCCAGCAGTTTGGCCATTCAGACCCAGTACTTC.

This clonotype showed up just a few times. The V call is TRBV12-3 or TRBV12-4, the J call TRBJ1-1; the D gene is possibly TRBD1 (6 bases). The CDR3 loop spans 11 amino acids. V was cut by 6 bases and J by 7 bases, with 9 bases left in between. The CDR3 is CASRTGDEAFF. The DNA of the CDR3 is TGTGCCAGCAGGACAGGAGATGAAGCTTTCTTT.

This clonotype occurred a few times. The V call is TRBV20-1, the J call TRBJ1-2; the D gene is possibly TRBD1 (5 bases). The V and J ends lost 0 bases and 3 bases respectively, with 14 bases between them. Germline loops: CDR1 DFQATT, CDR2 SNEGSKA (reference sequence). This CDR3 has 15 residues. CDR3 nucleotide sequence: TGCAGTGCTAGAGATCAGAGGGGATCGGACTATGGCTACACCTTC. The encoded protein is CSARDQRGSDYGYTF.